The 26 T cell receptor beta chains in this list originate from one sample, sequenced in a study of PD-1 and CTLA-4 blockade in melanoma. Clones were read by immunoSEQ multiplex PCR, and TCRdb kept only the in-frame ones, dropping some. The sample holds around 31,000 clones; 88% are singletons and the top ten take 5% to 6.5%. The sample in question was CD8+ T cells from peripheral blood, obtained from a patient given anti-PD-1 treatment. These receptor sequences come from a human donor with melanoma.

The genes are TRBV4-1 and TRBJ2-5, with D tentatively TRBD2 (6 bases). The length of the CDR3 is 13 residues. Germline V gene lookup returns CDR1 MGHRA and CDR2 YSYEKL. Trimming stripped 6 bases from V and 3 bases from J, with 11 bases between. CDR3 loop: CASSSGREETQYF. The CDR3 DNA reads as TGCGCCAGCAGTAGCGGCAGAGAAGAGACCCAGTACTTC.

The sample holds a few counts of this clone. This chain uses TRBV9 with TRBJ1-6; D is possibly TRBD1 (6 bases). Germline CDR1 and CDR2: SGDLS and YYNGEE. With 0 bases removed from V and 10 bases from J, the gap between germline ends came to 14 bases. The CDR3 spans 15 residues. Here the CDR3 reads CASSVAAGGGSPLHF. DNA for the CDR3: TGTGCCAGCAGCGTAGCGGCGGGGGGCGGCTCACCCCTCCACTTT.

The chain carries TRBV11-2 and TRBJ2-7, with D uncertain. CDR3 length: 12 residues. Germline-derived CDR1 and CDR2 are SGHAT and FQNNGV. V lost 5 bases and J lost 5, with 10 bases in between. CDR3 residues: CASSPDLDEQYF. The CDR3 DNA follows: TGTGCCAGCAGCCCGGACCTGGACGAGCAGTACTTC.

The chain couples TRBV2 to TRBJ1-1; D ambiguous. V dropped 1 base and J dropped 3 bases, with 12 bases sitting between them. There are 15 residues in the CDR3. Germline lookup yields CDR1 SNHLY and CDR2 FYNNEI. The CDR3 loop reads CASSEEVSADTEAFF. CDR3 coding DNA: TGTGCCAGCAGTGAAGAGGTGTCCGCGGACACTGAAGCTTTCTTT.

This clone was observed once. CDR3 sequence reads: CASSFGSAYEQYF. As DNA, the CDR3 is TGTGCCAGTAGTTTCGGAAGCGCGTACGAGCAGTACTTC. The chain joins TRBV19 to TRBJ2-7, with D uncertain. V shed 5 bases and J shed 4 bases, with 12 bases lying between them. The CDR3 is made up of 13 amino acids. Germline CDR1 is LNHDA and CDR2 is SQIVND (reference sequence).

This rearrangement joins TRBV29-1 to TRBJ2-3; D unclear. From germline, CDR1 is SQVTM and CDR2 ANQGSEA. Trimming pared 5 bases from V and 0 bases from J, leaving 12 bases between. This CDR3 is 14 amino acids long. The CDR3 sequence: CSVYAWPSTDTQYF. DNA for the CDR3: TGCAGCGTTTACGCGTGGCCCAGCACAGATACGCAGTATTTT.

This chain links TRBV2 with TRBJ1-2, with D possibly being TRBD1 (5 bases). The CDR3 totals 14 residues. Trimming shortened V by 5 bases and J by 8 bases, and 18 bases separated the two germline ends. Germline V CDR1 and CDR2: SNHLY, FYNNEI. The CDR3 nucleotides are TGTGCCAGCAGTCCCTCCGGACAAAGCCGCGGCTACACCTTC. It codes for CASSPSGQSRGYTF.

This clone was counted between two and nine times. This chain links TRBV19 with TRBJ1-5; D unclear. The V end lost 1 base, the J end lost 5 bases, and 9 bases lay between the germline ends. CDR1 and CDR2 from the germline V gene are LNHDA and SQIVND (reference sequence). CDR3 length equals 14 residues. As DNA, the CDR3 is TGTGCCAGTAGTATAGGTGGAAACTATCAGCCCCAGCATTTT. Amino acid sequence: CASSIGGNYQPQHF. Supplemented by reference TRBV19 and TRBJ1-5, the full variable domain reads DGGITQSPKYLFRKEGQNVTLSCEQNLNHDAMYWYRQDPGQGLRLIYYSQIVNDFQKGDIAEGYSVSREKKESFPLTVTSAQKNPTAFYLCASSIGGNYQPQHFGDGTRLSIL.

This chain connects TRBV30 to TRBJ2-1; 10 positions match TRBD2. Per germline, CDR1 GTSNPN and CDR2 SVGIG (reference sequence). The CDR3 consists of 16 residues. The J segment lost 4 bases and the V segment lost 1 base, leaving 7 bases of the junction unmatched. The CDR3 DNA reads as TGTGCCTGGAGTGGCGCTAGCGGGGGCCTATACAATGAGCAGTTCTTC. As protein: CAWSGASGGLYNEQFF. The whole variable domain, filled in from reference TRBV30 and TRBJ2-1, reads SQTIHQWPATLVQPVGSPLSLECTVEGTSNPNLYWYRQAAGRGLQLLFYSVGIGQISSEVPQNLSASRPQDRQFILSSKKLLLSDSGFYLCAWSGASGGLYNEQFFGPGTRLTVL.

Here the CDR3 reads CASIGMDQRYEQFF. CDR3 bases: TGTGCCAGCATCGGAATGGATCAGAGATATGAGCAGTTCTTC. The chain uses TRBV5-6 and TRBJ2-1; D not resolved. The CDR3 contains 14 residues. With 6 bases removed from V and 8 bases from J, the gap between germline ends came to 18 bases. CDR1 and CDR2 from the germline V gene are SGHDT and YYEEEE.

The chain joins TRBV7-9 to TRBJ1-3, with TRBD1 as a possible D gene (6 bases). V lost 2 bases, J lost 10 bases, and 21 bases lay in between. CDR1 is SEHNR and CDR2 is FQNEAQ in the germline V gene (reference sequence). This CDR3 has 16 residues. Here the CDR3 DNA reads TGTGCCAGCAGCTTACCACCTCTCCCGGGACACGGTACCATATATTTT. Encoded protein: CASSLPPLPGHGTIYF.

V and J are TRBV27 and TRBJ1-4, with 8 positions matching TRBD1. This CDR3 contains 15 residues. From germline, CDR1 is MNHEY and CDR2 SMNVEV (reference sequence). The V and J ends lost 5 bases and 6 bases, in that order; junction bases with no gene match: 8. The CDR3 DNA reads TGTGCCAGCAGTCCTTGGACAGGGAAGGATGAAAAACTGTTTTTT. Amino acid sequence: CASSPWTGKDEKLFF.

This clone is medium-sized. The V and J genes are TRBV6-6 and TRBJ2-7; D gene uncertain. The CDR3 consists of 13 residues. V shed 0 bases and J shed 1 base, with 4 bases lying between them. Germline CDR1 and CDR2: MNHNY and SVGAGI (reference sequence). Here the CDR3 DNA reads TGTGCCAGCAGTTACTCGCAGTCCTACGAGCAGTACTTC. This codes for CASSYSQSYEQYF.

The CDR3 protein is CASSSSQQSSYEQYF. The CDR3, as DNA: TGTGCCAGCAGTTCGTCACAGCAAAGCTCCTACGAGCAGTACTTC. The J gene is TRBJ2-7, the V gene TRBV7-8; D unresolved. The ends were cut back, 6 bases at V and 0 bases at J, with 15 bases in the middle. Germline-derived CDR1 and CDR2 are SGHVS and FQNEAQ. The CDR3 is made up of 15 amino acids.

The chain employs TRBV7-2 and TRBJ2-2, with D possibly TRBD1 on 6 matching bases. Germline V gene data show CDR1 as SGHTA and CDR2 as FQGNSA. V lost 2 bases to trimming and J lost 5 bases, with 21 bases between them. CDR3 size: 18 residues. CDR3 coding DNA: TGTGCCAGCAGCTTATTGGGTTTAGGGACACAGAGAACCGGGGAGCTGTTTTTT. Translation gives CASSLLGLGTQRTGELFF.

The CDR3 DNA sequence: TGTGCCAGTAGTACCTTTTCTAGCGGGGGGGGAAACAATGAGCAGTTCTTC. Its translation is CASSTFSSGGGNNEQFF. This sequence joins TRBV19 and TRBJ2-1; 12 bases agree with TRBD2. Germline-derived CDR1 and CDR2 are LNHDA and SQIVND (reference sequence). This CDR3 contains 17 residues. The V segment lost 4 bases and the J segment 5 bases; nucleotides outside the gene matches: 9. The full variable domain, with the rest looked up from reference TRBV19 and TRBJ2-1, is DGGITQSPKYLFRKEGQNVTLSCEQNLNHDAMYWYRQDPGQGLRLIYYSQIVNDFQKGDIAEGYSVSREKKESFPLTVTSAQKNPTAFYLCASSTFSSGGGNNEQFFGPGTRLTVL.

This rearrangement joins TRBV7-6 to TRBJ2-6, with TRBD1 identical over 8 bases. The CDR3 totals 19 residues. J gave up 0 bases and V 5 bases, and 12 bases lay outside the gene matches. Per the germline V gene, CDR1 is SGHVS and CDR2 is FNYEAQ. Here the CDR3 DNA reads TGTGCCAGCAGCGTCTACTCCGGGACAGGAAGCTCTGGGGCCAACGTCCTGACTTTC. It codes for CASSVYSGTGSSGANVLTF.

V and J are TRBV28 and TRBJ1-3; D might be TRBD1 (5 bases). Between the trimmed V and J ends, which lost 3 bases and 4 bases, there was a span of 10 bases. This CDR3 spans 14 amino acids. CDR1 is MDHEN, CDR2 SYDVKM, per germline. The CDR3 bases are TGTGCCAGCAGTTTTCCGGGGACGGGAAACACCATATATTTT. This translates into CASSFPGTGNTIYF.

The rearrangement joins TRBV6-4 to TRBJ1-1; D is ambiguous. The CDR3 has 13 residues. Trimming took off 0 bases at V and 2 bases at J, with 4 bases between the two ends. Germline V CDR1 and CDR2: MRHNA, SNTAGT. Here the CDR3 reads CASSDSDNTEAFF. CDR3 DNA: TGTGCCAGCAGTGACTCGGACAACACTGAAGCTTTCTTT.

The gene calls are TRBV2 and TRBJ1-5, with 8 bases fitting TRBD1. CDR3 length: 15 amino acids. The V segment lost 2 bases and the J segment 6 bases; nucleotides outside the gene matches: 6. Germline V gives CDR1 SNHLY, CDR2 FYNNEI. Here the CDR3 DNA reads TGTGCCAGCAGTGAAACATACAGGGGGATTCAGCCCCAGCATTTT. Encoded protein: CASSETYRGIQPQHF.

V and J are TRBV20-1 and TRBJ1-1; no clear D. This CDR3 region has 15 residues. Germline V gives CDR1 DFQATT, CDR2 SNEGSKA (reference sequence). The V end was cut by 3 bases, the J end by 1 base, with 15 bases between. CDR3 protein: CSASKMGGWNTEAFF. The CDR3 coding sequence is TGCAGTGCTAGTAAAATGGGTGGATGGAACACTGAAGCTTTCTTT.

The V and J genes are TRBV27 and TRBJ2-3; a weak D match, TRBD1 (5 bases). The germline V gene encodes CDR1 MNHEY and CDR2 SMNVEV (reference sequence). Trimming removed 2 bases at V and 4 bases at J, with 16 bases between. The CDR3 has 16 residues. The CDR3 nucleotides are TGTGCCAGCAGTTTAGGACGGCAGGGCTTCGCAGATACGCAGTATTTT. Translating gives CASSLGRQGFADTQYF.

V gene TRBV11-2 combines with J gene TRBJ1-2; D is undetermined. This CDR3 spans 11 amino acids. The V end lost 4 bases, the J end lost 0 bases, and 0 bases lay between the germline ends. Germline loops: CDR1 SGHAT, CDR2 FQNNGV. CDR3 in amino acids: CASSSNYGYTF. The CDR3 nucleotides are TGTGCCAGCAGCTCTAACTATGGCTACACCTTC. Drawing the rest from reference TRBV11-2 and TRBJ1-2, the complete variable domain is EAGVAQSPRYKIIEKRQSVAFWCNPISGHATLYWYQQILGQGPKLLIQFQNNGVVDDSQLPKDRFSAERLKGVDSTLKIQPAKLEDSAVYLCASSSNYGYTFGSGTRLTVV.

The chain links TRBV5-4 to TRBJ1-4; TRBD1 agrees at 11 bases. Germline values: CDR1 SGHNT, CDR2 YYREEE (reference sequence). The CDR3 extends over 16 amino acids. The junction had 9 bases not matched to a gene; V was cut back by 4 bases and J by 7 bases. CDR3 region: CASSPATGTGGEKLFF. The CDR3 DNA reads as TGTGCCAGCAGCCCGGCAACCGGGACAGGGGGTGAAAAACTGTTTTTT.

The V call is TRBV5-1, the J call TRBJ1-1; D gene ambiguous. From germline, CDR1 is SGHRS and CDR2 YFSETQ. The CDR3 is 13 residues long. V lost 4 bases and J lost 4, with 11 bases in between. The CDR3 DNA reads as TGCGCCAGCAGCCTCGCCTGGACCACTGAAGCTTTCTTT. The encoded protein is CASSLAWTTEAFF.

CDR3 in DNA: TGTGCCAGCAGGGTACAGGGCGCTGAAGCTTTCTTT. Its translation is CASRVQGAEAFF. The chain combines TRBV13 with TRBJ1-1; D is perhaps TRBD1 (6 bases). CDR3 length: 12 amino acids. V lost 6 bases and J 6 bases, leaving 11 bases between the germline ends. In germline, CDR1 is PRHDT, CDR2 FYEKMQ (reference sequence). Using reference TRBV13 and TRBJ1-1 for the parts outside the CDR3, the full variable domain is AAGVIQSPRHLIKEKRETATLKCYPIPRHDTVYWYQQGPGQDPQFLISFYEKMQSDKGSIPDRFSAQQFSDYHSELNMSSLELGDSALYFCASRVQGAEAFFGQGTRLTVV.